The subject of this entry is one T cell receptor beta chain. Only a few counts were recorded for this clone. No cognate antigen has been identified for it. No base quality values were provided; no much bigger clone lies one nucleotide off. The sample comes from a study of blood T cell repertoires in COVID-19 (dated by TCRdb to 2018 to 2021). Regarding the complete study: The collaborator samples originated in the United States, Italy and Spain and spanned the acute and convalescent phases of COVID-19. Where available, HLA class I and class II types were obtained from metadata supplied by the sample provider rather than from assay-based typing. The prospective study material was composed of cDNA or gDNA derived from T cells, B-cell-depleted T cells, or PBMCs. Deeply sampled blood TCRbeta repertoires from subjects exposed to, actively infected with, or recovered from COVID-19 were included in the dataset. Samples came from the ongoing ImmuneRACE study (first 160 participants) plus 1,254 subjects from 6 global collaborators. A freely available public database, intended as a resource for researchers studying the immune response to SARS-CoV-2, is where the repertoires were released. The sample metadata nearly always contained a de-identified subject ID, COVID-19 status, age in years and sex.

At one collaborating source in Seattle, patients were enrolled during active infection and were followed longitudinally through the course of disease. The collaborating institutions used their own protocols to collect whole blood in K2EDTA tubes. For TCRbeta analysis, collaborators shipped samples as frozen whole blood, isolated PBMCs, or DNA extracted from either of those sample types. V is pared back by 4 bases and J by 5 bases, with 10 bases lying between the germline termini. From its cysteine to its phenylalanine, the CDR3 spans 12 amino acids. The CDR3 DNA has 36 bases and is translated from base 1. TCRbeta CDR3 regions were amplified from genomic DNA by means of the immunoSEQ Assay, a bias-controlled multiplex PCR. From the authors' description of their analysis: The number of nucleated cells in each sample was estimated from the amplification of reference gene primers within the assay. To quantify the absolute abundance of each unique TCRbeta CDR3 rearrangement, sequence reads were collapsed and filtered. For each sample, productive Simpson clonality was calculated by taking the square root of Simpson's diversity index across productive rearrangements. Imported from immuneACCESS, the table was reduced by TCRdb to in-frame sequences with V and J called. These copies leave out some clones; in studies compared against another copy, an unresolved V gene accounts for under half, and the cause of the remainder is not known. The V and J calls and clone size come from that table; D and trimming were worked out from the DNA. This sample comprises about 220,000 clones, 82% of them detected only once. Approximately 5.2% of the sample is in the top ten clones.

The study at large found these results: The quantity of clinical and demographic metadata differed by source and by participant and was supplied without curation.

This receptor was obtained from a woman between 65 and 79 years old with COVID-19, enrolled during active disease. Sequenced input: peripheral blood. The rearranged chain carries TRBV5-3 and TRBJ2-7; the D gene identity is not certain. TRBV5-3 is an open reading frame whose function is uncertain. The CDR3 region: CARSLTRDEQYF. The sequenced DNA: TGTGCCAGAAGCCTGACTCGGGACGAGCAGTACTTC.